The 11 T cell receptor beta chains reported below all come from one sample, sequenced in a study of cytomegalovirus exposure and HLA in healthy donors. Use of 60 Vbeta and 13 Jbeta primers characterized the PCR. TCRdb keeps only in-frame clones here, not all; method: immunoSEQ multiplex PCR. The table includes under 200,000 clones, about 78% detected once. Material for sequencing was PBMCs. These receptors came from a man aged 35 to 55 in good health and CMV-seronegative.

The J gene is TRBJ2-1, the V gene TRBV7-2; 9 positions agree with TRBD1. CDR3 length equals 15 residues. Germline assignment: CDR1 SGHTA and CDR2 FQGNSA. J was trimmed by 6 bases and V by 5 bases; bases with no gene match: 8. CDR3 bases: TGTGCCAGCAGCGCGTCCCGGGACAGGGTCAATGAGCAGTTCTTC. Encoded protein: CASSASRDRVNEQFF.

This chain connects TRBV6-4 to TRBJ2-3; 7 bases agree with TRBD2. From germline, CDR1 is MRHNA and CDR2 SNTAGT. The CDR3 runs to 15 residues. The junction had 5 bases not matched to a gene; V was cut back by 4 bases and J by 1 base. CDR3: CASSAASGGTDTQYF. CDR3 sequence (DNA): TGTGCCAGCAGTGCCGCTAGCGGAGGCACAGATACGCAGTATTTT.

This sequence joins TRBV6-1 and TRBJ2-6, with D possibly TRBD2 on 5 matching bases. CDR1 is MNHNS, CDR2 SASEGT, per germline. Between the trimmed V and J ends, which lost 2 bases and 0 bases, there was a span of 5 bases. CDR3 size: 15 residues. The CDR3 coding sequence is TGTGCCAGCAGTGAAACTAGCTCTGGGGCCAACGTCCTGACTTTC. It is translated as CASSETSSGANVLTF.

The rearrangement joins TRBV5-4 to TRBJ2-5, with 10 bases lining up with TRBD2. This CDR3 is built from 17 residues. The trim removed 2 bases at V and 7 bases at J, leaving 14 bases unmatched. Germline CDR1 SGHNT, CDR2 YYREEE (reference sequence). CDR3 loop: CASSLPSGRGILGTQYF. CDR3 DNA: TGTGCCAGCAGCTTACCTAGCGGGAGAGGCATTTTAGGGACCCAGTACTTC.

The rearrangement joins TRBV27 to TRBJ2-7; 7 bases match TRBD1. This CDR3 contains 12 residues. CDR1 and CDR2 from the germline V gene are MNHEY and SMNVEV (reference sequence). Germline trimming cut 9 bases from V and 1 base from J; bases unmatched to any gene: 3. The CDR3 sequence is CASRDSSYEQYF. The CDR3 nucleotides are TGTGCCAGTCGGGACAGTTCCTACGAGCAGTACTTC.

The J gene is TRBJ1-2, the V gene TRBV5-1; 9 bases align to TRBD1. Trimming at V came to 2 bases and at J to 8 bases, leaving 4 bases not matched to a gene. The CDR3 is 13 amino acids. Germline loops: CDR1 SGHRS, CDR2 YFSETQ. As DNA, the CDR3 is TGCGCCAGCAGCTTACAGGGGGCGGAGGGCTACACCTTC. Translated, it gives CASSLQGAEGYTF.

This clone came up once. The J gene is TRBJ2-1, the V gene TRBV6-5; D might be TRBD2 (6 bases). This CDR3 is 14 amino acids long. V was cut by 6 bases and J by 4 bases, with 13 bases left in between. The germline gives CDR1 MNHEY, CDR2 SVGAGI. The chain's CDR3 is CASSPSGVYNEQFF. CDR3 nucleotides: TGTGCCAGCAGCCCGTCGGGGGTTTACAATGAGCAGTTCTTC.

This clone has only a few counts. This chain joins TRBV23-1 and TRBJ2-7; D ambiguous. TRBV23-1 is an open reading frame whose function is uncertain. The CDR3 has 16 residues. The V gene lost 0 bases and the J gene lost 1 base, with 13 bases spanning the gap. The CDR3 nucleotides read TGCGCCAGCAGTCAATCTTACTATCTCGGTTCCTACGAGCAGTACTTC. Encoded protein: CASSQSYYLGSYEQYF.

Only a few counts were recorded for this clone. The chain recombines TRBV30 with TRBJ1-6, with D hard to call. The CDR3 covers 13 residues. CDR1 and CDR2 (germline): GTSNPN, SVGIG (reference sequence). Trimming shortened V by 8 bases and J by 4 bases, and 12 bases separated the two germline ends. CDR3 sequence (DNA): TGTGCCCATGGAAGAGGTTATAATTCACCCCTCCACTTT. Its translation: CAHGRGYNSPLHF.

In this sample, this clone turned up once. V and J are TRBV29-1 and TRBJ1-2, with TRBD1 matching 7 bases. V was pared by 3 bases and J by 0 bases, with 4 bases of the junction left unmatched. The CDR3 covers 14 residues. Germline CDR1 and CDR2: SQVTM and ANQGSEA. For the CDR3, the DNA is TGCAGCGTTGATATCCAGGGGGCTAACTATGGCTACACCTTC. Amino acid sequence: CSVDIQGANYGYTF.

In regard to this clone: At one end, the junction sequence differs from germline, possibly due to a read error. The gene calls are TRBV11-3 and TRBJ2-3; 12 nucleotides align to TRBD2. The CDR3 has 15 amino acids. Germline CDR1 SGHNT, CDR2 YENEEA. CDR3: CASSQTSGSRDTQYF. CDR3 in DNA: TGTGCCAGCAGCCAGACTAGCGGGAGCAGAGATACGCAGTATTTT.